This T cell receptor (beta chain) came from a study of T-cell memory formation after mild COVID-19. Study-level results: Shrinking CD4+ clones resided mostly in CM and EM, and CD8+ ones in EMRA.

As concerns this clonotype: Antigen unknown.

TCRdb re-called the 5' RACE reads with MiXCR, one entry per CDR3 protein. Among roughly 240,000 distinct CDR3 sequences listed, 15% were seen once. This clonotype originated in an adult woman who had mild COVID-19 (a few samples of this study predate the infection). Cell type and time point are not known. Specimen: PBMCs or a T cell subset sorted from them (not recorded which).

The CDR3 DNA reads TGTGCCAGCAGTGACTCATCAGGGCCTTCTAGCACAGATACGCAGTATTTT. Amino acid sequence: CASSDSSGPSSTDTQYF. The chain recombines TRBV25-1 with TRBJ2-3, with TRBD1 as a possible D gene (5 bases). Trimming shortened V by 3 bases and J by 0 bases, and 16 bases separated the two germline ends. This CDR3 spans 17 amino acids. Germline-derived CDR1 and CDR2 are MGHDK and SYGVNS.